The 21 T cell receptor beta chains given below trace back to one sample, sequenced in a study of cytomegalovirus exposure and HLA in healthy donors. Repertoires were generated with immunoSEQ multiplex PCR, while TCRdb's copy carries only in-frame clones and drops some. The sample contains over 150,000 clones, less than 90% of which appear only once. The sequencing input was PBMCs. The receptors derive from a woman younger than 45 in good health and CMV-seronegative.

The chain couples TRBV12-5 to TRBJ1-1; the D is unclear. CDR1 is LGHNT and CDR2 is FRNRAP in the germline V gene. The CDR3 extends over 13 amino acids. The V end lost 4 bases, the J end lost 2 bases, and 8 bases lay between the germline ends. The CDR3 reads CASGSDGNTEAFF. The CDR3 DNA sequence: TGTGCTAGTGGTTCGGACGGCAACACTGAAGCTTTCTTT.

The chain recombines TRBV10-3 with TRBJ1-5, with D possibly being TRBD1 (6 bases). This CDR3 is built from 17 residues. V was shortened by 0 bases and J by 4 bases, with 16 bases between the two germline ends. CDR1 is ENHRY and CDR2 is SYGVKD in the germline V gene. The CDR3 DNA reads TGTGCCATCAGTGAGTCGACAGGTACAGGGCGGAATCAGCCCCAGCATTTT. This gives the protein CAISESTGTGRNQPQHF.

Turning to this clone: The same CDR3 is also encoded by other DNA sequences in this sample. The rearrangement uses TRBV7-9 and TRBJ1-2; the D gene is possibly TRBD1 (6 bases). The CDR3 length is 13 residues. From germline, CDR1 is SEHNR and CDR2 FQNEAQ (reference sequence). Trimming removed 3 bases at V and 2 bases at J, with 7 bases between. Here the CDR3 DNA reads TGTGCCAGCAGCTTGCAGGGGAACTATGGCTACACCTTC. Protein product: CASSLQGNYGYTF.

This clone has a single count. This chain connects TRBV6-5 to TRBJ1-1, with unresolved D. V shed 6 bases and J shed 6 bases, with 11 bases lying between them. CDR1 is MNHEY, CDR2 SVGAGI, per germline. This CDR3 is 12 amino acids long. The CDR3 is CASSFAGAEAFF. For the CDR3, the DNA is TGTGCCAGCAGCTTCGCGGGCGCTGAAGCTTTCTTT.

The chain is built from TRBV7-9 and TRBJ2-7; 7 positions match TRBD1. The junction had 2 bases not matched to a gene; V was cut back by 3 bases and J by 3 bases. The V gene's germline CDR1 is SEHNR and CDR2 FQNEAQ (reference sequence). CDR3 length: 13 amino acids. CDR3 DNA sequence: TGTGCCAGCAGCTTGGACAGGAACTACGAGCAGTACTTC. Encoded protein: CASSLDRNYEQYF.

This clone was recorded only once. The gene calls are TRBV30 and TRBJ2-7; D call uncertain. In germline, CDR1 is GTSNPN, CDR2 SVGIG (reference sequence). The CDR3 runs to 12 residues. Trimming removed 1 base at V and 3 bases at J, with 7 bases between. CDR3 amino acids: CAWSESSYEQYF. CDR3 bases: TGTGCCTGGAGTGAATCGAGCTACGAGCAGTACTTC.

The chain recombines TRBV7-8 with TRBJ2-1; D is undetermined. V lost 1 base to trimming and J lost 8 bases, with 21 bases between them. The CDR3 length is 17 residues. CDR1 and CDR2 from the germline V gene are SGHVS and FQNEAQ. Here the CDR3 reads CASSLDIRALASDEQFF. The CDR3 DNA is TGTGCCAGCAGCTTAGATATTAGAGCACTTGCCTCGGATGAGCAGTTCTTC.

This clone was counted a single time. The chain links TRBV7-2 to TRBJ1-1; TRBD1 matches at 7 bases. The V segment lost 5 bases and the J segment 8 bases; nucleotides outside the gene matches: 14. The germline CDR1 and CDR2 sequences are SGHTA and FQGNSA. CDR3 length equals 15 residues. The CDR3 nucleotides are TGTGCCAGCAGCCCCCTAGGGCAAGGGGGCGACGAAGCTTTCTTT. Its translation is CASSPLGQGGDEAFF.

The V gene is TRBV7-2, the J gene TRBJ2-1, with TRBD2 identical over 7 bases. Germline-derived CDR1 and CDR2 are SGHTA and FQGNSA. The CDR3 runs to 15 residues. With 8 bases clipped from V and 8 bases from J, the junction kept 15 bases outside the gene matches. CDR3 protein: CASRRSGIWVDEQFF. The CDR3 coding sequence is TGTGCCAGCCGCAGGAGCGGGATTTGGGTCGATGAGCAGTTCTTC.

The J gene is TRBJ1-5, the V gene TRBV19; TRBD1 matches at 7 bases. The CDR3 loop spans 15 amino acids. The V gene's germline CDR1 is LNHDA and CDR2 SQIVND (reference sequence). The junction had 5 bases not matched to a gene; V was cut back by 6 bases and J by 0 bases. In nucleotides, the CDR3 is TGTGCCAGTAGCTCGGACAGGTATAGCAATCAGCCCCAGCATTTT. Protein product: CASSSDRYSNQPQHF.

The chain carries TRBV7-2 and TRBJ1-2, with a weak D call TRBD1 (5 bases). The V gene lost 2 bases and the J gene lost 1 base, with 14 bases spanning the gap. The CDR3 totals 16 residues. Germline V lookup: CDR1 SGHTA, CDR2 FQGNSA. The CDR3 here is CASSLNSGAVNYGYTF. CDR3 nucleotide sequence: TGTGCCAGCAGCTTAAATTCCGGGGCAGTTAACTATGGCTACACCTTC. Full variable domain (missing parts from reference TRBV7-2 and TRBJ1-2): GAGVSQSPSNKVTEKGKDVELRCDPISGHTALYWYRQSLGQGLEFLIYFQGNSAPDKSGLPSDRFSAERTGGSVSTLTIQRTQQEDSAVYLCASSLNSGAVNYGYTFGSGTRLTVV.

The chain carries TRBV13 and TRBJ2-7; TRBD2 matches at 7 bases. CDR3 size: 17 residues. Germline V CDR1 and CDR2: PRHDT, FYEKMQ (reference sequence). The V and J ends lost 4 bases and 2 bases, in that order; junction bases with no gene match: 14. CDR3 in amino acids: CASSYGGREVYTYEQYF. The CDR3 DNA reads TGTGCCAGCAGCTACGGGGGGAGGGAGGTTTACACCTACGAGCAGTACTTC.

Note on this clone: The sample contains more than one DNA sequence encoding this CDR3. This chain joins TRBV11-1 and TRBJ1-3; D not certain. Germline values: CDR1 SGHAT, CDR2 FQDESV (reference sequence). The CDR3 is 12 amino acids. V lost 3 bases to trimming and J lost 4 bases, with 4 bases between them. This chain's CDR3 is CASSFSGNTIYF. DNA for the CDR3: TGTGCCAGCAGCTTTTCCGGAAACACCATATATTTT.

The chain employs TRBV27 and TRBJ1-5, with 7 bases lining up with TRBD1. CDR1 is MNHEY, CDR2 SMNVEV, per germline (reference sequence). CDR3 length equals 15 residues. The V and J ends lost 2 bases and 0 bases, in that order; junction bases with no gene match: 1. CDR3 sequence (DNA): TGTGCCAGCAGTTTAGAGGGGGCTAGCAATCAGCCCCAGCATTTT. Protein product: CASSLEGASNQPQHF.

The chain uses TRBV19 and TRBJ1-1; 7 bases map to TRBD1. This CDR3 contains 14 residues. The V gene's germline CDR1 is LNHDA and CDR2 SQIVND (reference sequence). The V and J ends lost 7 bases and 0 bases, in that order; junction bases with no gene match: 5. The CDR3 loop reads CASTEGQLNTEAFF. The CDR3 DNA follows: TGTGCCAGTACTGAGGGACAGTTGAACACTGAAGCTTTCTTT.

The chain carries TRBV7-8 and TRBJ1-2, with D possibly matching TRBD1 (5 bases). This CDR3 spans 16 amino acids. Trimming left V 5 bases short and J 5 bases short, with 21 bases between. Looked up from germline, CDR1 is SGHVS and CDR2 is FQNEAQ. DNA for the CDR3: TGTGCCAGCAGCGCGGGGGAGAAGTTTAGGGTGTATGGCTACACCTTC. Protein sequence: CASSAGEKFRVYGYTF.

The CDR3 nucleotides read TGTGCCAGCAGTCGGGGACAGATCAACACTGAAGCTTTCTTT. Its translation: CASSRGQINTEAFF. This chain connects TRBV2 to TRBJ1-1, with 7 nucleotides matching TRBD1. The germline V gene encodes CDR1 SNHLY and CDR2 FYNNEI. With V trimmed by 5 bases and J by 2 bases, 5 bases remained unmatched. The CDR3 spans 14 residues.

The V call is TRBV12-5, the J call TRBJ1-1; D may be TRBD1 (6 bases). Germline values: CDR1 LGHNT, CDR2 FRNRAP. V was clipped by 3 bases and J by 6 bases, with 14 bases between them. This CDR3 is 14 amino acids long. The CDR3 nucleotides read TGTGCTAGTGGTTTCGGGGGCGAGGGCGCTGAAGCTTTCTTT. The encoded protein is CASGFGGEGAEAFF. The full variable domain, its missing parts supplied by reference TRBV12-5 and TRBJ1-1, is DARVTQTPRHKVTEMGQEVTMRCQPILGHNTVFWYRQTMMQGLELLAYFRNRAPLDDSGMPKDRFSAEMPDATLATLKIQPSEPRDSAVYFCASGFGGEGAEAFFGQGTRLTVV.

This chain uses TRBV6-1 with TRBJ1-5; D gene uncertain. CDR3 length equals 15 residues. The ends were cut back, 6 bases at V and 2 bases at J, with 14 bases in the middle. Germline loops: CDR1 MNHNS, CDR2 SASEGT. CDR3 coding DNA: TGTGCCAGCAGAGAGGGAGGAGCACGCAATCAGCCCCAGCATTTT. It translates to CASREGGARNQPQHF.

CDR3 residues: CASSPTSVGSYTQYF. The CDR3 region has the DNA TGCGCCAGCAGCCCTACTAGCGTTGGGTCGTATACGCAGTATTTT. The gene calls are TRBV5-1 and TRBJ2-3, with TRBD2 matching over 7 bases. The CDR3 runs to 15 residues. CDR1 is SGHRS, CDR2 YFSETQ, per germline. With V trimmed by 4 bases and J by 7 bases, 12 bases remained unmatched.

The chain uses TRBV7-6 and TRBJ1-5; D remains ambiguous. V lost 1 base to trimming and J lost 1 base, with 8 bases between them. CDR1 and CDR2 (germline): SGHVS, FNYEAQ. The CDR3 is 15 amino acids. The CDR3, as DNA: TGTGCCAGCAGCTTAGGGCAGGCCAGCAATCAGCCCCAGCATTTT. As protein: CASSLGQASNQPQHF.